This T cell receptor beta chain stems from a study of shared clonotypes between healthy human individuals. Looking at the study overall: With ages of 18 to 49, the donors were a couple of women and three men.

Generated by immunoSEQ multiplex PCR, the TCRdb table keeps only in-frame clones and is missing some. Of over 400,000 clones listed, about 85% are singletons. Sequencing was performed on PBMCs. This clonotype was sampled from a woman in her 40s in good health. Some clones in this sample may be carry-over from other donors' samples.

CDR3 protein: CASSPMDPATNEKLFF. CDR3 bases: TGTGCCAGCAGTCCAATGGATCCGGCAACTAATGAAAAACTGTTTTTT. V and J are TRBV28 and TRBJ1-4, with D unresolved. Between the trimmed V and J ends, which lost 5 bases and 0 bases, there was a span of 13 bases. CDR1 is MDHEN and CDR2 is SYDVKM in the germline V gene. The CDR3 length is 16 residues.